This TCR beta chain comes out of a study of blood T cell repertoires in COVID-19. Study information: Researchers got acute and convalescent COVID-19 samples from the United States, Italy and Spain. Sample material is recorded as cDNA or gDNA derived from T cells, B-cell-depleted T cells, or PBMCs.

This clone was recorded once. Per the study methods: Using reference gene primer amplification, nucleated cell counts were estimated. Libraries were prepared by immunoSEQ multiplex PCR; TCRdb keeps only in-frame clonotypes and omits some of them. The V and J calls and clone size come from that table; D and trimming were worked out from the DNA. The table lists 75,000 or so clones, 88% of them singletons. Germline CDR1 reads SGHDT; CDR2 reads YYEEEE. Losses at the gene ends were 1 base for V and 6 bases for J; bases not matched to a gene: 10. CDR3 length: 16 amino acids. The source material was peripheral blood. This TCR was recovered from a man aged 65 to 79 with acute or convalescent COVID-19. The J gene is TRBJ1-2, the V gene TRBV5-6; TRBD1 aligns across 9 bases. The CDR3 here is CASSLKTHRGLHGYTF. The CDR3 bases are TGTGCCAGCAGCTTGAAAACTCACAGGGGGCTCCATGGCTACACCTTC.